The rows below give T cell receptor beta chains drawn from one sample of a study of T cell responses to AZD1222 COVID-19 vaccine. Sequenced by immunoSEQ multiplex PCR; TCRdb stores in-frame clones only, minus some. Here the sample spans about 170,000 clones, just under 95% being singletons. The material was peripheral blood, obtained on day 0 of AZD1222 vaccination. These receptors were collected from an adult in good health. CDR3s include the opening cysteine and the closing phenylalanine or tryptophan. A D gene is named only where the DNA matches it firmly. Only part of the rows carry a size: once, few, many, or a class if the clone is expanded.

V,D,size,J,CDR3,DNA
TRBV5-8,.,.,TRBJ1-2,CASSLGRPNYGYTF,TGTGCCAGCAGCTTGGGGCGACCTAACTATGGCTACACCTTC
TRBV6-5,.,.,TRBJ1-4,CASSYSGANNEKLFF,TGTGCCAGCAGTTACTCGGGGGCTAATAATGAAAAACTGTTTTTT
TRBV19,TRBD1,few,TRBJ2-5,CASSGIGTGGETQYF,TGTGCCAGTAGTGGGATCGGGACAGGGGGAGAGACCCAGTACTTC
TRBV6-5,.,.,TRBJ1-2,CASSYDGIYGYTF,TGTGCCAGCAGTTACGACGGAATATATGGCTACACCTTC
TRBV6-5,.,.,TRBJ1-1,CASSPQMNTEAFF,TGTGCCAGCAGCCCACAGATGAACACTGAAGCTTTCTTT
TRBV19,TRBD1,.,TRBJ2-7,CASSRQGDEQYF,TGTGCCAGTAGTAGACAGGGTGACGAGCAGTACTTC
TRBV12-3/TRBV12-4,.,.,TRBJ1-2,CASDGGGEYGYTF,TGTGCCAGCGATGGGGGAGGCGAGTATGGCTACACCTTC
TRBV5-1,TRBD1,.,TRBJ1-2,CASSLQSGTGVYGYTF,TGCGCCAGCAGCTTACAATCGGGGACAGGGGTGTATGGCTACACCTTC
TRBV4-2,.,.,TRBJ2-1,CASSQGDVLNEQFF,TGTGCCAGCAGCCAAGGGGACGTCCTGAATGAGCAGTTCTTC
TRBV19,TRBD1,.,TRBJ1-5,CASSVRQGGDQPQHF,TGTGCCAGTAGCGTCAGACAGGGGGGTGATCAGCCCCAGCATTTT